This TCR beta chain is from a study of regulatory T cells in long-lasting Graves disease. Trimming took off 1 base at V and 4 bases at J, with 10 bases between the two ends. Germline lookup yields CDR1 SEHNR and CDR2 FQNEAQ (reference sequence). The CDR3 runs to 14 residues. Researchers made TCR beta libraries by using iRepertoire HTBI primers and running Arm-PCR on CDR3 regions. Original processing methods: Segment identification across samples yielded 62 TRBV and some 13 TRBJ segments. A single record per CDR3 protein comes from TCRdb applying MiXCR to the multiplex PCR reads. The V and J calls follow TCRdb's processing rather than the paper's. Of around 240,000 distinct CDR3 sequences detected, around 18% appear once; the ten largest clones hold 13% to 15%. This clonotype was counted ten times or more. What it binds is not known. Time point here: newly diagnosed GD, antithyroid drugs for less than 3 months. PBMCs provided the RNA from which the TCR library was made.

General observations from the study: Segments TRBV28, TRBJ1-2 and TRBJ2-5 showed preferential usage in persistent disease.

This same sample was also taken into another study, of T cells in Graves' hyperthyroidism and ophthalmopathy. That study reports: During a first-round RT-PCR of the TCR CDR3, the HTBI primer set was used. Separating ophthalmopathy from stable hyperthyroidism was achieved by a 13 V-J model.

The receptor was derived from a woman younger than 45 with Graves disease. The sample in question was peripheral blood mononuclear cells (PBMCs), obtained at new diagnosis, from a patient treated with antithyroid drugs. The V gene is TRBV7-9, the J gene TRBJ1-2; D unresolved. The CDR3 bases are TGTGCCAGCAGCTTAGTTGGTGGCGCCTATGGCTACACCTTC. Translation: CASSLVGGAYGYTF.